What follows describes a single TCR beta chain. Measured with immunoSEQ multiplex PCR; TCRdb has only the in-frame clones, and not every one. The table has some 350,000 clones, approximately 79% seen once. Germline values: CDR1 MGHDK, CDR2 SYGVNS. This CDR3 is 15 amino acids long. V lost 3 bases and J 8 bases, leaving 18 bases between the germline ends. The data stem from a study of shared clonotypes between healthy human individuals. The sample consisted of memory CD4+ T cells sorted from blood. Subset: CD45RA-negative fraction. The receptor was isolated from a man aged 30 to 45 in good health. The chain is built from TRBV25-1 and TRBJ2-3; tentatively, D is TRBD1 or TRBD2 (5 bases each). CDR3 coding DNA: TGTGCCAGCAGTGAGCCTAAACCACTAGGGGCTACGCAGTATTTT. Its translation is CASSEPKPLGATQYF. Looking up the rest from reference TRBV25-1 and TRBJ2-3 gives the full variable domain: EADIYQTPRYLVIGTGKKITLECSQTMGHDKMYWYQQDPGMELHLIHYSYGVNSTEKGDLSSESTVSRIRTEHFPLTLESARPSHTSQYLCASSEPKPLGATQYFGPGTRLTVL.